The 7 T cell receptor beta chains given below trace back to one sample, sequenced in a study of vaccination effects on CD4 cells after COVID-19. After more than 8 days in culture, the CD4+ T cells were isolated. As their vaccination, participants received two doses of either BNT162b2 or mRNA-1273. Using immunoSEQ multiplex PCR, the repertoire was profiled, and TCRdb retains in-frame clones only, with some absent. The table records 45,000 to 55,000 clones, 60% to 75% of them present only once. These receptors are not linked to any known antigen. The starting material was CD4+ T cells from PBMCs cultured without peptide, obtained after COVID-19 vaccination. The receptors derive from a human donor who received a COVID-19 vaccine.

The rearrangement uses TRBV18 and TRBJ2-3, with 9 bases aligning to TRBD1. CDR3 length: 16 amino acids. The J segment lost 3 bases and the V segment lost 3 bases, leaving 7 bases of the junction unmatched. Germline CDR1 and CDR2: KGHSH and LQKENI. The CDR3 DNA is TGTGCCAGCTCACCTCCAGGGACAGGGTTGACAGATACGCAGTATTTT. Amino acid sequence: CASSPPGTGLTDTQYF.

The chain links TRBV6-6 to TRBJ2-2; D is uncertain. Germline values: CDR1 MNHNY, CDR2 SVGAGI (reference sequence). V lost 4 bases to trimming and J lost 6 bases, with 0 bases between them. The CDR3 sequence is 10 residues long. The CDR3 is CASSSGELFF. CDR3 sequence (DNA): TGTGCCAGCAGTTCCGGGGAGCTGTTTTTT.

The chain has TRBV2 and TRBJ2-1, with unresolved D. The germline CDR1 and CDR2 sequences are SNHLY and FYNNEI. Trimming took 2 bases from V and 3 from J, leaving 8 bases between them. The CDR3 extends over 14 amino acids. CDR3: CASSELSRYNEQFF. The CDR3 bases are TGTGCCAGCAGTGAATTATCCCGCTACAATGAGCAGTTCTTC.

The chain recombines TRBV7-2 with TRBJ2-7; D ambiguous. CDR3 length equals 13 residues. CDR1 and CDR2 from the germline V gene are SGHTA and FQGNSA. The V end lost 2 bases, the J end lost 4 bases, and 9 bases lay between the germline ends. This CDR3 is CASSLHYQYEQYF. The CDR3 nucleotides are TGTGCCAGCAGCTTACACTACCAATACGAGCAGTACTTC.

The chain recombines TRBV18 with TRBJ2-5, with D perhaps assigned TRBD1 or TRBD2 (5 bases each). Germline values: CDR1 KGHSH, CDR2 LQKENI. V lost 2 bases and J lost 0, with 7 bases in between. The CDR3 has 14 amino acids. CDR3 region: CASSPMGDQETQYF. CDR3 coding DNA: TGTGCCAGCTCACCAATGGGGGACCAAGAGACCCAGTACTTC.

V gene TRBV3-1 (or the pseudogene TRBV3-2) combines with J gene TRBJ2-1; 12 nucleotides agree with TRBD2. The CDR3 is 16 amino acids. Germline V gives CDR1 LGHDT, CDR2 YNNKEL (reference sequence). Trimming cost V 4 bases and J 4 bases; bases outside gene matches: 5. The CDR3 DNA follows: TGTGCCAGCAGCCCGCTAGCGGGGGGGCTATACAATGAGCAGTTCTTC. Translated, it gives CASSPLAGGLYNEQFF.

CDR3 nucleotide sequence: TGTGCCAGCAGCTTATCCCGACTCGTCCGCTACAATGAGCAGTTCTTC. This gives the protein CASSLSRLVRYNEQFF. The V call is TRBV7-2, the J call TRBJ2-1; D unclear. The length of the CDR3 is 16 residues. From germline, CDR1 is SGHTA and CDR2 FQGNSA. V was cut by 2 bases and J by 3 bases, with 14 bases left in between.